The sequence of this T cell receptor (beta chain) was determined in a study of molecular identifiers for immune sequencing clone quantification (dated by TCRdb to the late 2010s). Turning to the overall study: In a replicate experiment, RNA from roughly 20,000 or 100,000 naive CD8 T cells was split into five aliquots, four of which were sequenced. The study was a methods study using CD8 T cells to benchmark molecular-identifier clustering-based TCR repertoire sequencing (MIDCIRS) and TCR RNA copy counting.

Receptor libraries were prepared by PCR. Instrument on record: NextSeq 500. Bulk TCR libraries were prepared as previously described, using TCR primers listed in Table S5. Purification of total RNA was performed with the Qiagen AllPrep DNA/RNA kit. Before any analysis, reads coming from multiple sequencing runs of the same library were combined into one pool. Turning to the authors' computational methods: Reads were retained only if an exact TCR constant sequence was present, and the retained reads were trimmed to 150 nt and grouped according to their 12-nt molecular barcodes. Reads inside each barcode group were sub-clustered using a 15% Levenshtein threshold, and a quality-weighted consensus sequence was constructed for each RNA molecule. Non-functional sequences were discarded, and so were lower-count sequences lying one edit away from another sequence. On the basis of fitting two negative binomial distributions, barcode sub-clusters with fewer than 20% of the maximum read count were discarded. The public reads were reprocessed in TCRdb via fastp at Q25 and MiXCR, keeping in-frame beta chains. Duplicate CDR3 protein sequences are folded into a single record with the most common DNA and genes. TCRdb, rather than the study authors, made the V and J calls. A total of some 100,000 distinct CDR3 sequences appear in this sample, roughly a third of them only once. The ten top clones hold about 4.2% of the sample.

CDR3 length: 15 amino acids, cysteine to phenylalanine. This entry keeps only the CDR3 DNA: 45 bases, framed from base 1. Trimming at the junction amounts to 6 bases on V and 0 bases on J, and the germline ends lie 12 bases apart. This clonotype was detected only a few times. Its antigen is still unknown. No base quality values were provided; no much bigger clone lies one nucleotide off. Broader findings and caveats from the paper: The sizes of highly expanded clones could end up underestimated when identical TCR molecules share a barcode. Modeling indicated approximately 3 TCR RNA copies recovered per cell, compared with about 9.4 by digital PCR, which implies a capture efficiency of 25% to 35%. Even against a background of some 920,000 naive CD8 T cells, spiked-in Jurkat TCR RNA amounting to a single cell's worth was reported to be detectable. In CMV-specific effector cells, clones with more than 20 RNA copies accounted for over 99% of molecules, whereas in naive cells such clones accounted for under 1%. When barcode sub-clustering was not used, chimeric consensus sequences inflated TCR diversity, with chimeras reaching as high as 47%. Spiked-in Jurkat TCR RNA (around 9 copies' worth), which is not part of the donor repertoire, was contained in the naive libraries.

Libraries of naive CD8 T cells were built from about 20,000 to 1,000,000 sorted cells, with 10%, 30% or 50% of the purified RNA used. On a BD FACSAria II, naive CD8 T cells were FACS-sorted as CD8+CD4-CCR7+CD45RA+ and collected into RLT Plus buffer. Approximately nine TCR copies' worth of Jurkat RNA were spiked into about 19,000-1,100,000 naive CD8 T cell samples to test detection sensitivity. Enrichment of CD8 T cells was done with RosetteSep CD8+ T Cell Enrichment Cocktail plus Ficoll-Paque, and ACK red cell lysis came afterward. The sequencing sample was made of naive CD8+ T cells from blood, with Jurkat cell RNA spiked in. The cell subset or site label, as the study defines it: FACS-sorted CD8+CD4-CCR7+CD45RA+ naive T cells. The clonotype was recovered from a human donor in good health. Some libraries in this study had Jurkat cell RNA spiked in. The sequence joins TRBV23-1 to TRBJ2-1; a tentative D match to TRBD1 spans 5 bases. TRBV23-1 is filed as an ORF, its function uncertain. DNA sequence: TGCGCCAGCAGCCAGACAGAGAGCTCCTACAATGAGCAGTTCTTC. This sequence encodes CASSQTESSYNEQFF.